This T cell receptor beta chain originates from a study of response to subunit inactivated influenza vaccine. This clonotype was seen more than once but under ten times. TCRdb reprocessed the RT-PCR reads with MiXCR, giving one entry per CDR3 protein. Of 600,000 to 850,000 distinct CDR3 sequences in the sample, about 14% were seen once. With V trimmed by 10 bases and J by 3 bases, 6 bases remained unmatched. The germline V gene encodes CDR1 MDHEN and CDR2 SYDVKM. CDR3 length: 13 residues. The sequence came from a man aged 45 to 65 who received an inactivated influenza vaccine. The sequences come from PBMCs from blood, collected 14 to 15 days before vaccination. V gene TRBV28 combines with J gene TRBJ2-7; TRBD2 matches at 10 bases. Here the CDR3 DNA reads TGTGCCACCACTAGCGGGAACCTCTACGAGCAGTACTTC. Translating it yields CATTSGNLYEQYF. Looking up the rest from reference TRBV28 and TRBJ2-7 gives the full variable domain: DVKVTQSSRYLVKRTGEKVFLECVQDMDHENMFWYRQDPGLGLRLIYFSYDVKMKEKGDIPEGYSVSREKKERFSLILESASTNQTSMYLCATTSGNLYEQYFGPGTRLTVT.